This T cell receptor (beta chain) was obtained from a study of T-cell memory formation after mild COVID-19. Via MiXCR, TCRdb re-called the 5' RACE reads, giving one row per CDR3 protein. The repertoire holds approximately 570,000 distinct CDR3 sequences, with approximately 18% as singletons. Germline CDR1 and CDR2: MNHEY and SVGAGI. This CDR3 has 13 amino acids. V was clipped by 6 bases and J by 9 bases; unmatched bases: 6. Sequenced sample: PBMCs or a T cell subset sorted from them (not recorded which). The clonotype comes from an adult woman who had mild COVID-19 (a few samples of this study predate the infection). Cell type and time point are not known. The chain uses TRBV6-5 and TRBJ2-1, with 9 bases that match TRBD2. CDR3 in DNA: TGTGCCAGCAGGGTAGCGGGAGTCGGTGAGCAGTTCTTC. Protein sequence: CASRVAGVGEQFF.